A selection of T cell receptor beta chains follows, all from one sample in a study of identical twins. TCRdb re-derived calls from the 5' RACE reads in MiXCR, one entry per CDR3 protein. The sample has hundreds of thousands of distinct CDR3 sequences, roughly 26% seen once; the top ten hold about 3%. This same sample was also part of a study on T cells expressing NK-cell markers.

Sequenced: CD4+ T cells sorted from blood. These receptor sequences come from a young woman in good health. The CDR3 runs from the conserved cysteine through the conserved F or W. Each record gives: V gene, clone size, D gene, J gene, CDR3 DNA, CDR3 protein. A D gene is named only where the DNA matches it firmly. Clone size is not always given. Where it is, it says once, few, many or a class for expanded clones.

TRBV7-9	few	TRBD1	TRBJ2-1	TGTGCCAGCGCTCCCGGGACAGGTATAATAAAGAATGAGCAGTTCTTC	CASAPGTGIIKNEQFF
TRBV6-2/TRBV6-3	.	.	TRBJ2-5	TGTGCCAGCCGGCCCTCGTCGGAGACCCAGTACTTC	CASRPSSETQYF
TRBV3-1	.	.	TRBJ1-5	TGTGCCAGCAGGCCTGAGCCCCAGCATTTT	CASRPEPQHF
TRBV2	.	.	TRBJ1-1	TGTGCCAGCAGTGATGGAGCAGAAGGGACTGAAGCTTTCTTT	CASSDGAEGTEAFF
TRBV27	few	.	TRBJ2-1	TGTGCCAGCAGTTTGGTGGCCGCTCATGAGCAGTTCTTC	CASSLVAAHEQFF
TRBV20-1	.	.	TRBJ1-2	TGCAGTGCTAGAGAGGGCCCCAACTATGGCTACACCTTC	CSAREGPNYGYTF
TRBV20-1	few	.	TRBJ2-2	TGCAGTGCTAGACCCTTACAGGTGACCGGGGAGCTGTTTTTT	CSARPLQVTGELFF
TRBV10-3	few	.	TRBJ1-1	TGTGCCATCAGGGGCGGGGGCCTTATGAACACTGAAGCTTTCTTT	CAIRGGGLMNTEAFF
TRBV5-1	few	.	TRBJ2-3	TGCGCCAGCAGCTTGGCACAGGACGGAGATACGCAGTATTTT	CASSLAQDGDTQYF
TRBV10-3	few	.	TRBJ2-1	TGTGCCATCTCTGCCGGGGCCCGGCAGTTCTTC	CAISAGARQFF
TRBV11-3	few	.	TRBJ2-5	TGTGCCAGCAGCCCCCCGGGGCCCGAGACCCAGTACTTC	CASSPPGPETQYF
TRBV7-2	few	.	TRBJ2-1	TGTGCCAGCAGCTTAGAAGGGTGGGTGGGGAATGAGCAGTTCTTC	CASSLEGWVGNEQFF
TRBV20-1	few	.	TRBJ1-1	TGCAGTGCTCGAAAACCAGGGTCGAACACTGAAGCTTTCTTT	CSARKPGSNTEAFF
TRBV19	.	.	TRBJ1-2	TGTGCCAGTAGTCACGTACTTGGCTACACCTTC	CASSHVLGYTF
TRBV3-1	few	.	TRBJ2-5	TGTGCCAGCAGCCAATTCAGGACTGGAGGAGAGACCCAGTACTTC	CASSQFRTGGETQYF
TRBV6-1	.	.	TRBJ2-3	TGTGCCAGCAGTGAATTAGGCACCCCGGGGACAACCAAAACCGATACGCAGTATTTT	CASSELGTPGTTKTDTQYF
TRBV20-1	.	TRBD1	TRBJ2-2	TGCAGTGCTTTTACAGGGGCCTACACCGGGGAGCTGTTTTTT	CSAFTGAYTGELFF
TRBV12-3/TRBV12-4	.	TRBD2	TRBJ2-3	TGTGCCAGCTCTGTGGTGGGAGGGGTCACAGATACGCAGTATTTT	CASSVVGGVTDTQYF
TRBV20-1	few	.	TRBJ2-3	TGCAGTGGGAGGCAAGCGGGCACAGATACGCAGTATTTT	CSGRQAGTDTQYF
TRBV20-1	few	.	TRBJ2-3	TGCAGTGCTAGCGGAGGGGCGGGGAGCACAGATACGCAGTATTTT	CSASGGAGSTDTQYF
TRBV12-3/TRBV12-4	many	TRBD1	TRBJ1-1	TGTGCCAGCAACCAAGGGGGCCATGCGAACACTGAAGCTTTCTTT	CASNQGGHANTEAFF
TRBV7-2	few	.	TRBJ2-1	TGTGCCAGCAGCTTGCAAAGAAACTACAATGAGCAGTTCTTC	CASSLQRNYNEQFF
TRBV3-1	.	.	TRBJ2-5	TGTGCCAGCAGCTACGGGACTTCCGGGGAGACCCAGTACTTC	CASSYGTSGETQYF
TRBV6-5	.	.	TRBJ2-7	TGTGCCAGCAGTTCGGGGAGGAGGGGTTACGAGCAGTACTTC	CASSSGRRGYEQYF
TRBV24-1	.	.	TRBJ2-1	TGTGCCACCTTCTTAGCGATTCAAAGCCCTACCCACTACAATGAGCAGTTCTTC	CATFLAIQSPTHYNEQFF
TRBV4-3	.	TRBD2	TRBJ2-2	TGCGCCAGCAGCCAAGCGAGAGGTGGCGGGAGGGCCATCACCGGGGAGCTGTTTTTT	CASSQARGGGRAITGELFF
TRBV5-6	few	TRBD1	TRBJ1-1	TGTGCCAGCAGGAAAACAGGGGGCAACACTGAAGCTTTCTTT	CASRKTGGNTEAFF
TRBV20-1	.	.	TRBJ2-1	TGCAGTGCTACCCAGGGGGAGGGCCCCTACAATGAGCAGTTCTTC	CSATQGEGPYNEQFF
TRBV20-1	few	TRBD1	TRBJ1-2	TGCAGTGCTACGACAGGGGCCTACTATGGCTACACCTTC	CSATTGAYYGYTF
TRBV10-3	.	TRBD2	TRBJ2-1	TGTGCCATCAGTACAGAGACTAGCGGTGATGAGCAGTTCTTC	CAISTETSGDEQFF
TRBV20-1	few	TRBD2	TRBJ2-3	TGCAGTGCTAACCTCCCGGGGGGGCCAACAGATACGCAGTATTTT	CSANLPGGPTDTQYF
TRBV6-1	few	TRBD2	TRBJ2-2	TGTGCCAGCAGACGAGCGGGAGGAGCCGGGGAGCTGTTTTTT	CASRRAGGAGELFF
TRBV5-5	few	.	TRBJ2-2	TGTGCCAGCAGCTCCCTTAGCAGGGTCTCCGGGGAGCTGTTTTTT	CASSSLSRVSGELFF
TRBV21-1	.	.	TRBJ1-1	TGTGCCAGCAGCAAAGTCAGATTCCGGGGGAATCAACAGACTGAAGCTTTCTTT	CASSKVRFRGNQQTEAFF
TRBV6-1	.	.	TRBJ2-1	TGTGCCAGCAGTGAAGGGGGGCGGGAGCAGTTCTTC	CASSEGGREQFF
TRBV21-1	.	.	TRBJ1-1	TGTGCCAGCAGCAGAACAGGCGACTCTGAAGCTTTCTTT	CASSRTGDSEAFF
TRBV29-1	.	.	TRBJ2-1	TGCAGCGTCACACGGGGGGCGCACGATGAGCAGTTCTTC	CSVTRGAHDEQFF
TRBV29-1	few	TRBD1	TRBJ1-1	TGCAGCGTGGTGACAGGGCCAAACACTGAAGCTTTCTTT	CSVVTGPNTEAFF
TRBV28	few	.	TRBJ1-1	TGTGCCAGCAGTTTCCCTCGACAGAGGACTGAAGCTTTCTTT	CASSFPRQRTEAFF
TRBV5-1	few	TRBD1	TRBJ2-7	TGCGCCAGCAGTCAGGGACAGGGGTTCACCTACGAGCAGTACTTC	CASSQGQGFTYEQYF
TRBV6-1	.	TRBD2	TRBJ2-3	TGTGCCAGCAGCACCGGGACTAGCATCCATACGCAGTATTTT	CASSTGTSIHTQYF
TRBV5-4	few	TRBD2	TRBJ2-1	TGTGCCAGCAGGCTCCCGGGGACTAGTCGGAACAATGAGCAGTTCTTC	CASRLPGTSRNNEQFF
TRBV9	few	.	TRBJ2-3	TGTGCCAGCAGCGTATCTCCTAGCACAGATACGCAGTATTTT	CASSVSPSTDTQYF
TRBV20-1	.	.	TRBJ1-1	TGCAGTGCTAGAGATCAGACAAAAGCCGAAGCTTTCTTT	CSARDQTKAEAFF
TRBV20-1	.	.	TRBJ2-1	TGCAGTGCTGGCCGCAACTCTAAGCCCTCCTACAATGAGCAGTTCTTC	CSAGRNSKPSYNEQFF
TRBV12-3/TRBV12-4	.	TRBD2	TRBJ2-5	TGTGCCAGCAGTTCACGGACTAGCGGGGGCAAAGAGACCCAGTACTTC	CASSSRTSGGKETQYF
TRBV5-1	few	.	TRBJ2-7	TGCGCCAGCAGCTTAACACGAGAATACGAGCAGTACTTC	CASSLTREYEQYF